Listed below are T cell receptor beta chains from one sample, sequenced in a study of neurological immune-mediated disorders. In TCRdb, the 5' RACE reads were re-called with MiXCR into one record per CDR3 protein. The sample records under 90,000 distinct CDR3 sequences, 3% to 4% being singletons. The material sequenced was PBMCs. These receptors all stem from a woman between 45 and 65 years old with multiple sclerosis. CDR3s include the opening cysteine and the closing phenylalanine or tryptophan. D genes are given only for firm matches. Size is stated as how often the clone was seen (once, few, many) or a class if it is expanded.

J | size | V | D | CDR3 | DNA
TRBJ2-3 | many | TRBV6-5 | . | CASSYSGYTDTQYF | TGTGCCAGCAGTTACTCCGGGTACACAGATACGCAGTATTTT
TRBJ2-7 | many | TRBV5-1 | . | CASSRGGVVYEQYF | TGCGCCAGCAGCCGGGGTGGTGTAGTCTACGAGCAGTACTTC
TRBJ2-5 | many | TRBV7-9 | . | CASSLTLGGETQYF | TGTGCCAGCAGCTTAACTCTCGGGGGAGAGACCCAGTACTTC
TRBJ2-3 | many | TRBV28 | . | CASSGGGTDTQYF | TGTGCCAGCAGTGGTGGGGGCACCGATACGCAGTATTTT
TRBJ2-7 | many | TRBV6-1 | TRBD2 | CASSETSGGAHEQYF | TGTGCCAGCAGTGAGACTAGCGGGGGGGCCCACGAGCAGTACTTC
TRBJ2-7 | many | TRBV5-6 | . | CASSLSGWGPPYEQYF | TGTGCCAGCAGCTTGTCGGGTTGGGGGCCCCCGTACGAGCAGTACTTC
TRBJ1-1 | many | TRBV20-1 | . | CSARDPPGAFF | TGCAGTGCTAGAGACCCTCCGGGCGCTTTCTTT
TRBJ1-5 | many | TRBV12-3/TRBV12-4 | TRBD1 | CASSSTGLIQPQHF | TGTGCCAGCAGTTCGACAGGGTTGATCCAGCCCCAGCATTTT
TRBJ2-5 | many | TRBV5-1 | TRBD1 | CASSRGTVQETQYF | TGCGCCAGCAGCAGGGGGACAGTCCAAGAGACCCAGTACTTC
TRBJ2-1 | many | TRBV7-2 | . | CASSLGFGLNEQFF | TGTGCCAGCAGCTTAGGGTTCGGGTTAAATGAGCAGTTCTTC
TRBJ1-2 | many | TRBV20-1 | . | CRPHGGAANYGYTF | TGCAGGCCCCACGGGGGTGCGGCTAACTATGGCTACACCTTC
TRBJ2-6 | many | TRBV5-5 | TRBD1 | CASSLATGSGANVLTF | TGTGCCAGCAGCTTGGCGACAGGGTCTGGGGCCAACGTCCTGACTTTC
TRBJ2-7 | many | TRBV25-1 | . | CASSVGGFASEQYF | TGTGCCAGCAGTGTTGGGGGCTTCGCGTCCGAGCAGTACTTC
TRBJ1-3 | many | TRBV15 | . | CATSRRSGVNTIYF | TGTGCCACCAGCAGGCGTTCTGGCGTAAACACCATATATTTT
TRBJ1-6 | many | TRBV2 | . | CASRPGQRNSPLHF | TGTGCCAGCAGACCAGGACAGCGGAATTCACCCCTCCACTTT
TRBJ1-1 | many | TRBV3-1 | . | CASSQDWQNTEAFF | TGTGCCAGCAGCCAAGATTGGCAGAACACTGAAGCTTTCTTT
TRBJ2-5 | few | TRBV5-1 | TRBD1 | CASSLGQGWQETQYF | TGCGCCAGCAGCTTGGGACAGGGATGGCAAGAGACCCAGTACTTC
TRBJ2-3 | many | TRBV5-1 | . | CASSWVSDTQYF | TGCGCCAGCAGCTGGGTGTCAGATACGCAGTATTTT
TRBJ2-5 | many | TRBV20-1 | . | CSAPGGGLQETQYF | TGCAGTGCCCCTGGGGGCGGGCTCCAAGAGACCCAGTACTTC
TRBJ2-1 | many | TRBV7-2 | . | CASSLTPKDEQFF | TGTGCCAGCAGCTTAACCCCAAAGGATGAGCAGTTCTTC
TRBJ2-3 | many | TRBV5-6 | . | CASSPSSTDTQYF | TGTGCCAGCTCACCGAGCTCCACAGATACGCAGTATTTT
TRBJ2-3 | many | TRBV4-3 | TRBD2 | CASSQGLAGLDTQYF | TGCGCCAGCAGCCAAGGACTAGCGGGGCTAGATACGCAGTATTTT
TRBJ1-3 | many | TRBV20-1 | . | CSARDRFERYF | TGCAGTGCTAGAGATAGGTTTGAGAGATATTTT
TRBJ1-2 | many | TRBV7-9 | . | CASSFQAGLGYGYTF | TGTGCCAGCAGCTTTCAGGCAGGGCTTGGCTATGGCTACACCTTC
TRBJ1-6 | many | TRBV12-3/TRBV12-4 | TRBD1 | CASSEQGIGDSPLHF | TGTGCCAGCAGCGAACAGGGGATTGGGGATTCACCCCTCCACTTT
TRBJ1-4 | many | TRBV5-8 | . | CASSLRPGGTNEKLFF | TGTGCCAGCAGCCTACGCCCGGGGGGTACTAATGAAAAACTGTTTTTT
TRBJ2-1 | few | TRBV4-3 | TRBD2 | CASSQAGRGRDNEQFF | TGCGCCAGCAGCCAAGCAGGGAGGGGACGAGACAATGAGCAGTTCTTC
TRBJ1-1 | many | TRBV29-1 | . | CSGNAGGTEAFF | TGCAGCGGAAACGCTGGGGGCACTGAAGCTTTCTTT